Listed here are 27 T cell receptor beta chains from one sample, sequenced in a study of post-analysis software for immune sequencing data. Their specific antigens are unknown. Findings and limits, study-wide: The study found TRBV5-6, TRBV5-1 and TRBV20-1 among a few TRBV segments more frequent in patients than controls.

cDNA libraries for TCR beta contained unique molecular identifiers. MiXCR was run by TCRdb on the PCR reads, yielding one entry per CDR3 protein. The data show approximately 260,000 distinct CDR3 sequences, 30% to 45% seen once. The sequenced sample was blood. The source of these receptors is a girl aged 5 to 17 with multiple sclerosis.

The sample holds many counts of this clonotype. The CDR3 region has the DNA TGTGCCAGCAGCCCTAGCGGGAACACCTACAATGAGCAGTTCTTC. It yields the protein CASSPSGNTYNEQFF. This sequence joins TRBV11-2 and TRBJ2-1; 9 bases are shared with TRBD2. The CDR3 is made up of 15 amino acids. The V gene's germline CDR1 is SGHAT and CDR2 FQNNGV. V lost 5 bases and J lost 2; bases outside the gene matches: 4.

This chain links TRBV5-6 with TRBJ2-2; TRBD1 or TRBD2 may be the D gene (5 bases each). The length of the CDR3 is 13 residues. With 7 bases removed from V and 4 bases from J, the gap between germline ends came to 11 bases. Germline V CDR1 and CDR2: SGHDT, YYEEEE. CDR3 sequence reads: CASLRDLTGELFF. The CDR3 region has the DNA TGTGCCAGCCTGAGGGACCTCACCGGGGAGCTGTTTTTT.

There are a few counts of this clonotype. A read error may account for a junction end that differs from germline. The chain joins TRBV11-2 to TRBJ1-6; no firm D call. CDR3 size: 16 residues. Per germline, CDR1 SGHAT and CDR2 FQNNGV. The CDR3 loop reads CASSLGRSSYSSPLHF. CDR3 in DNA: TGTGCCAGCAGCTTAGGACGAAGCTCCTATAGTTCACCCCTCCACTTT.

This clonotype was recorded many times. The rearrangement joins TRBV5-1 to TRBJ1-2; D may be TRBD1 (5 bases). Germline assignment: CDR1 SGHRS and CDR2 YFSETQ. V was clipped by 3 bases and J by 7 bases, with 16 bases between them. This CDR3 has 14 residues. The CDR3 DNA sequence: TGCGCCAGCAGCTGGGACGGAGGTTCTGCTGGCTACACCTTC. Translating gives CASSWDGGSAGYTF.

This clonotype occurred many times. The chain is built from TRBV6-5 and TRBJ1-1; D is undetermined. Germline V gives CDR1 MNHEY, CDR2 SVGAGI. The V end was cut by 5 bases, the J end by 5 bases, with 15 bases between. The CDR3 sequence is 14 residues long. The CDR3 reads CASSAGLLTTEAFF. CDR3 sequence (DNA): TGTGCCAGCAGTGCGGGCCTCCTTACTACTGAAGCTTTCTTT.

Turning to this clonotype: One end of the junction is discordant with germline, which a read error may explain. The chain is built from TRBV24-1 and TRBJ2-1, with 8 bases that match TRBD2. This CDR3 is 19 amino acids long. Germline CDR1 is KGHDR and CDR2 is SFDVKD. In DNA form, the CDR3 reads TGTGGCACCAGTGAGCCCCCGGGACTGGCGGGAGGCCCCCAAGAGACCCAGTTCTTC. Translating it yields CGTSEPPGLAGGPQETQFF.

Turning to this clonotype: Since a much larger clone is just one base distant, this may be a read error. The rearrangement joins TRBV14 to TRBJ1-6; D unresolved. The CDR3 has 14 amino acids. The germline V gene encodes CDR1 SGHDN and CDR2 FVKESK. The CDR3 DNA reads TGTACCAGCAGCCAAGACACGACAAATTCACCCCTCCACTTT. Residues: CTSSQDTTNSPLHF.

The chain links TRBV4-1 to TRBJ2-3; 12 positions match TRBD2. The CDR3 runs 17 residues. The germline CDR1 and CDR2 sequences are MGHRA and YSYEKL. J gave up 6 bases and V 4 bases, and 11 bases lay outside the gene matches. CDR3 residues: CASSPSSGRAGLDTQYF. In DNA form, the CDR3 reads TGCGCCAGCAGCCCTTCTAGCGGGAGGGCCGGGCTGGATACGCAGTATTTT.

This clonotype has at least ten counts. The chain employs TRBV20-1 and TRBJ2-4; 7 positions match TRBD2. Losses at the gene ends were 3 bases for V and 0 bases for J; bases not matched to a gene: 5. The length of the CDR3 is 15 residues. The germline V gene encodes CDR1 DFQATT and CDR2 SNEGSKA (reference sequence). CDR3 sequence (DNA): TGCAGTGCTAGCGGGACTATTCTAGCCAAAAACATTCAGTACTTC. It codes for CSASGTILAKNIQYF.

The chain carries TRBV20-1 and TRBJ2-7; 9 nucleotides align to TRBD1. V shed 1 base, J shed 3 bases, and the junction held 10 bases outside the gene matches. The length of the CDR3 is 16 residues. The germline V gene has CDR1 DFQATT and CDR2 SNEGSKA (reference sequence). CDR3 coding DNA: TGCAGTGCTAGAGGGGGAGGGACAGGGAGCCTCTACGAGCAGTACTTC. Residues: CSARGGGTGSLYEQYF.

The chain uses TRBV7-9 and TRBJ2-7; TRBD2 agrees at 9 bases. The J call is doubtful: the DNA matches TRBJ2-5 better. The CDR3 consists of 16 residues. The germline V gene has CDR1 SEHNR and CDR2 FQNEAQ (reference sequence). Here the CDR3 DNA reads TGTGCCAGCAGCTTATCCGGCGGGGGGGCCTTCGAGACCCAGTACTTC. It yields the protein CASSLSGGGAFETQYF.

In regard to this clonotype: A much larger clone sits a single nucleotide away, making a read error possible. The rearrangement joins TRBV10-3 to TRBJ2-6; 8 bases map to TRBD1. CDR1 ENHRY and CDR2 SYGVKD come from the germline V gene. The CDR3 covers 20 residues. CDR3 nucleotides: TGTGCCATCAGTGAGTCGATGGGGCAGGGGGCTTTTTCTGGGGCCAACGTCCGGACTTTC. This gives the protein CAISESMGQGAFSGANVRTF.

This clonotype was picked up a small number of times. The chain recombines TRBV3-1 with TRBJ2-1, with 11 bases fitting TRBD2. This CDR3 spans 15 amino acids. From germline, CDR1 is LGHDT and CDR2 YNNKEL (reference sequence). Trimming took 3 bases from V and 3 from J; bases not matched to a gene: 1. CDR3 nucleotide sequence: TGTGCCAGCAGCCATACTAGCGGGAGCTACAATGAGCAGTTCTTC. Amino acids: CASSHTSGSYNEQFF.

This clonotype was observed many times. The rearrangement uses TRBV27 and TRBJ1-2; D remains ambiguous. The V gene's germline CDR1 is MNHEY and CDR2 SMNVEV (reference sequence). With 8 bases removed from V and 4 bases from J, the gap between germline ends came to 14 bases. The CDR3 sequence is 13 residues long. The CDR3 is CASSSLGLYGYTF. CDR3 in DNA: TGTGCCAGCTCCTCTTTAGGGCTCTATGGCTACACCTTC.

Comments on this clonotype: Germline is not matched at one junction end, which may reflect a read error. V is TRBV20-1 and J is TRBJ2-2; 9 bases line up with TRBD1. Per germline, CDR1 DFQATT and CDR2 SNEGSKA (reference sequence). CDR3 length: 15 residues. The CDR3 coding sequence is TGCAGTGCCTTTACAGGGGGCGCGTCTACCGGGGAGCGGTTTTTT. Amino acid sequence: CSAFTGGASTGERFF.

The chain is built from TRBV12-3 or TRBV12-4 and TRBJ1-2, with D unresolved. The V end lost 4 bases, the J end lost 12 bases, and 15 bases lay between the germline ends. The CDR3 length is 12 residues. As DNA, the CDR3 is TGTGCCAGCAGTTCATACGGTGGGGATCACACCTTC. Translated, it gives CASSSYGGDHTF.

Turning to this clonotype: The conserved final phenylalanine or tryptophan is absent from the CDR3, which likely points to a read error. The CDR3 here is CAISGQGASEQYL. Here the CDR3 DNA reads TGTGCCATCAGTGGACAGGGGGCCAGTGAGCAGTACCTC. This chain connects TRBV10-3 to TRBJ2-5; TRBD1 agrees at 10 bases. The CDR3 runs to 13 residues. Looked up from germline, CDR1 is ENHRY and CDR2 is SYGVKD. V lost 4 bases, J lost 11 bases, and 7 bases stayed unmatched.

This clonotype was seen a handful of times. V and J are TRBV7-8 and TRBJ1-5; tentative D call: TRBD1 (6 bases). The V and J ends lost 5 bases and 1 base respectively, with 12 bases between them. Germline V gene lookup returns CDR1 SGHVS and CDR2 FQNEAQ. This CDR3 region has 15 residues. The CDR3 DNA is TGTGCCAGCAGCCGGGGGGGCGTAAGCAATCAGCCCCAGCATTTT. It specifies CASSRGGVSNQPQHF.

This clonotype was picked up a small number of times. The chain combines TRBV7-2 with TRBJ2-5; 9 bases agree with TRBD2. Germline trimming cut 0 bases from V and 0 bases from J; bases unmatched to any gene: 5. From germline, CDR1 is SGHTA and CDR2 FQGNSA. This CDR3 contains 17 residues. The CDR3 region has the DNA TGTGCCAGCAGCTTAGCGTCGGCGGGGGGGTACCAAGAGACCCAGTACTTC. This gives the protein CASSLASAGGYQETQYF.

With regard to this clonotype: This sequence may be a read error, since a much larger clone differs from it by one base. The J gene is TRBJ2-3, the V gene TRBV12-3 or TRBV12-4, with 9 bases identical to TRBD1. CDR3 length equals 15 residues. The CDR3 here is CASRQDRGGTDMQYF. The DNA of the CDR3 is TGTGCCAGCAGGCAGGACAGGGGAGGCACAGATATGCAGTATTTT.

The chain joins TRBV6-1 to TRBJ2-1; D perhaps matches TRBD2 (6 bases). Trimming cost V 8 bases and J 1 base, with 9 bases left between them. CDR3 length: 13 residues. The germline V gene encodes CDR1 MNHNS and CDR2 SASEGT. Here the CDR3 DNA reads TGTGCCAGCGGGGACTTATCCTACAATGAGCAGTTCTTC. Its protein product is CASGDLSYNEQFF.

In its sample, this clonotype was seen many times. The V call is TRBV28, the J call TRBJ1-2; the match to TRBD1 covers 7 bases. Trimming at V came to 7 bases and at J to 5 bases, leaving 7 bases not matched to a gene. This CDR3 spans 13 amino acids. From germline, CDR1 is MDHEN and CDR2 SYDVKM. CDR3 nucleotide sequence: TGTGCCAGCACCCTGGGACAGTCTTATGGCTACACCTTC. This sequence encodes CASTLGQSYGYTF.

In this sample, this clonotype turned up many times. J is TRBJ2-1 and V is TRBV3-1; TRBD2 might be the D (6 bases). The CDR3 loop spans 16 amino acids. V lost 0 bases and J 0 bases, leaving 9 bases between the germline ends. Looked up from germline, CDR1 is LGHDT and CDR2 is YNNKEL (reference sequence). The CDR3 DNA reads as TGTGCCAGCAGCCAAGATCAGCGGGCCTCCTACAATGAGCAGTTCTTC. It is translated as CASSQDQRASYNEQFF.

Regarding this clonotype: The junction and the germline gene differ at one end; a read error may be behind it. V usage is TRBV7-9 and J usage is TRBJ2-6, with D possibly matching TRBD1 (5 bases). The germline V gene has CDR1 SEHNR and CDR2 FQNEAQ (reference sequence). The CDR3 sequence is 13 residues long. The DNA for the CDR3 is TGTGCCAGCCTGAGTTCTGGGGCCAACGTCCGGACTTTC. This gives the protein CASLSSGANVRTF.

This clonotype was found many times. A much larger clone is a single base away; this may be a read error. V usage is TRBV25-1 and J usage is TRBJ2-7; TRBD1 matches 9 bases. Germline V gene data show CDR1 as MGHDK and CDR2 as SYGVNS. V shed 4 bases and J 7 bases; nucleotides not matched to a gene: 11. The CDR3 loop spans 15 amino acids. The CDR3 here is CASSVSQGAENEQYF. The CDR3 DNA reads as TGTGCCAGCAGTGTTTCACAGGGGGCCGAGAATGAGCAGTACTTC.

In its sample, this clonotype was seen a few times. The V and J genes are TRBV6-2 or TRBV6-3 and TRBJ1-1; D unresolved. This CDR3 region has 13 residues. V was pared by 5 bases and J by 0 bases, with 7 bases between. The germline CDR1 and CDR2 sequences are MNHEY and SVGEGT. The CDR3 bases are TGTGCCAGCAGTCCAAAAATGAACACTGAAGCTTTCTTT. Its protein product is CASSPKMNTEAFF.

In regard to this clonotype: Possible read error: a much larger clone is one base away. This chain links TRBV7-2 with TRBJ1-5, with D maybe TRBD1 (6 bases). The CDR3 spans 14 residues. Germline CDR1 is SGHTA and CDR2 is FQGNSA. The V and J ends lost 8 bases and 10 bases respectively, with 21 bases between them. This chain's CDR3 is CASGPGQLSGPQHF. The DNA of the CDR3 is TGTGCCAGCGGCCCTGGACAGCTATCGGGACCCCAGCATTTT.